The 23 T cell receptor beta chains presented below share a single source sample, sequenced in a study of Graves' ophthalmopathy and Graves' hyperthyroidism. Amplification of TCR beta CDR3 regions used RNA transcripts. The first round was an RT-PCR with HTBI primers, and the second round was a multiplex PCR. TCRdb re-analysed the multiplex PCR reads in MiXCR, keeping a single row per CDR3 protein. The data contain 150,000 to 200,000 distinct CDR3 sequences, about two fifths of them singletons. Material for sequencing was peripheral blood. The receptors shown here come from a young man with Graves' ophthalmopathy.

This clonotype was seen many times. The V call is TRBV7-8, the J call TRBJ2-7, with D perhaps matching TRBD2 (6 bases). The CDR3 loop spans 12 amino acids. Looked up from germline, CDR1 is SGHVS and CDR2 is FQNEAQ. Deletions cut 3 bases from V and 10 bases from J, with 13 bases between. CDR3 in DNA: TGTGCCAGCAGCTTCCCCGGGACTCACCAGTACTTC. As protein: CASSFPGTHQYF.

This clonotype was found many times. The chain uses TRBV24-1 and TRBJ1-4; D may be TRBD1 (6 bases). The V gene lost 4 bases and the J gene lost 5 bases, with 13 bases spanning the gap. This CDR3 region has 15 residues. Germline-derived CDR1 and CDR2 are KGHDR and SFDVKD. In DNA, the CDR3 is TGTGCCACCAGTGACTCGTTGGACAGAAATGAAAAACTGTTTTTT. It codes for CATSDSLDRNEKLFF.

The chain carries TRBV6-2 or TRBV6-3 and TRBJ2-2, with TRBD2 matching 10 bases. The CDR3 is 16 amino acids. Trimming cost V 6 bases and J 5 bases; bases outside gene matches: 9. The germline V gene has CDR1 MNHEY and CDR2 SVGEGT. The CDR3 sequence is CASRIVGTSATGELFF. For the CDR3, the DNA is TGTGCCAGCAGAATCGTCGGGACTAGCGCAACCGGGGAGCTGTTTTTT.

V and J are TRBV11-2 and TRBJ1-1, with 11 positions matching TRBD1. This CDR3 comprises 17 residues. Per the germline V gene, CDR1 is SGHAT and CDR2 is FQNNGV. With 6 bases clipped from V and 6 bases from J, the junction kept 15 bases outside the gene matches. The DNA for the CDR3 is TGTGCCAGCAGAGGGGCCCCGGACAGGGGGCGAATGCCTGAAGCTTTCTTT. Amino acids: CASRGAPDRGRMPEAFF.

This clonotype has ten or more counts. The chain recombines TRBV6-2 or TRBV6-3 with TRBJ1-5; 7 bases match TRBD1. This CDR3 contains 15 residues. Per the germline V gene, CDR1 is MNHEY and CDR2 is SVGEGT. Trimming removed 6 bases from V and 4 bases from J; junction bases left unmatched: 9. This CDR3 reads CASSPMGQNNQPQHF. CDR3 in DNA: TGTGCCAGCAGCCCAATGGGACAGAATAATCAGCCCCAGCATTTT.

The table lists this clonotype with many counts. The genes are TRBV27 and TRBJ1-1; maybe TRBD1 (6 bases). The CDR3 spans 14 residues. V gave up 7 bases and J gave up 1 base, with 13 bases separating them. CDR1 is MNHEY, CDR2 SMNVEV, per germline (reference sequence). The CDR3 DNA sequence: TGTGCCAGCACTACAGACAGGTCGAACACTGAAGCTTTCTTT. This translates into CASTTDRSNTEAFF.

V and J are TRBV7-2 and TRBJ2-7, with D unclear. The CDR3 runs 12 residues. V was cut by 1 base and J by 7 bases, with 8 bases left in between. From germline, CDR1 is SGHTA and CDR2 FQGNSA. This CDR3 reads CASSLERREQYF. The DNA for the CDR3 is TGTGCCAGCAGCTTAGAACGAAGAGAGCAGTACTTC. Full variable domain (missing parts from reference TRBV7-2 and TRBJ2-7): GAGVSQSPSNKVTEKGKDVELRCDPISGHTALYWYRQSLGQGLEFLIYFQGNSAPDKSGLPSDRFSAERTGGSVSTLTIQRTQQEDSAVYLCASSLERREQYFGPGTRLTVT.

This clonotype was observed at least ten times. CDR3 sequence (DNA): TGCGCCAGCAGCCTAATGACGGAGGGGTTGACCGGGGAGCTGTTTTTT. This translates into CASSLMTEGLTGELFF. The chain recombines TRBV4-1 with TRBJ2-2, with D tentatively TRBD2 (6 bases). This CDR3 is 16 amino acids long. Germline V CDR1 and CDR2: MGHRA, YSYEKL. Between the trimmed V and J ends, which lost 4 bases and 5 bases, there was a span of 17 bases.

This clonotype appeared many times. For the CDR3, the DNA is TGTGCCATCCGGCAGGGTCTACAAGAGACCCAGTACTTC. Translating gives CAIRQGLQETQYF. The chain links TRBV12-3 or TRBV12-4 to TRBJ2-5; a weak D match, TRBD1 (5 bases). The CDR3 totals 13 residues. Trimming removed 10 bases at V and 2 bases at J, with 14 bases between.

This clonotype was picked up many times. The chain carries TRBV7-2 and TRBJ2-7, with 13 nucleotides matching TRBD2. Looked up from germline, CDR1 is SGHTA and CDR2 is FQGNSA. The CDR3 covers 15 residues. Trimming cost V 4 bases and J 4 bases; bases outside gene matches: 4. The CDR3 here is CASSWTSGSLYEQYF. The CDR3 DNA is TGTGCCAGCAGCTGGACTAGCGGGAGCCTGTACGAGCAGTACTTC.

The gene calls are TRBV6-1 and TRBJ2-7; D gene ambiguous. The V end lost 3 bases, the J end lost 0 bases, and 12 bases lay between the germline ends. The CDR3 is 15 residues long. In germline, CDR1 is MNHNS, CDR2 SASEGT. This CDR3 is CASSDRFASSYEQYF. The CDR3 DNA reads TGTGCCAGCAGTGATCGGTTCGCCAGCTCCTACGAGCAGTACTTC.

The chain links TRBV7-2 to TRBJ2-7; weak D call: TRBD2 (6 bases). The germline V gene has CDR1 SGHTA and CDR2 FQGNSA. V dropped 3 bases and J dropped 1 base, with 13 bases sitting between them. The CDR3 loop spans 15 amino acids. The CDR3 here is CASSFRAGPSYEQYF. For the CDR3, the DNA is TGTGCCAGCAGCTTTCGAGCGGGTCCTTCCTACGAGCAGTACTTC.

At least ten counts were recorded for this clonotype. The chain couples TRBV7-3 to TRBJ2-5, with 11 positions matching TRBD2. The CDR3 loop spans 17 amino acids. Germline V gene sequence: CDR1 SGHTA, CDR2 FQGTGA. J gave up 4 bases and V 5 bases, and 12 bases lay outside the gene matches. The DNA of the CDR3 is TGTGCCAGCAGCCCGGGGACTAGCGGAGGCGGAGGAGAGACCCAGTACTTC. It translates to CASSPGTSGGGGETQYF.

In DNA form, the CDR3 reads TGTGCCAGTAGACTCCAGGGTAGCCGGGCGGACACTGAAGCTTTCTTT. Amino acids: CASRLQGSRADTEAFF. This chain connects TRBV19 to TRBJ1-1; D might be TRBD1 (5 bases). The CDR3 runs to 16 residues. The germline V and J ends were trimmed by 6 bases and 3 bases, with 20 bases remaining between them. Germline CDR1 LNHDA, CDR2 SQIVND (reference sequence).

The chain carries TRBV15 and TRBJ1-2; 9 nucleotides line up with TRBD1. J was trimmed by 6 bases and V by 5 bases; bases with no gene match: 4. Looked up from germline, CDR1 is LNHNV and CDR2 is YYDKDF (reference sequence). The CDR3 is made up of 13 amino acids. The CDR3 coding sequence is TGTGCCACCAGCGACAGGGGGTTTAATGGCTACACCTTC. Amino acid sequence: CATSDRGFNGYTF.

The rearrangement joins TRBV2 to TRBJ2-7; 13 positions match TRBD2. The germline CDR1 and CDR2 sequences are SNHLY and FYNNEI. J was trimmed by 0 bases and V by 7 bases; bases with no gene match: 3. The CDR3 spans 15 residues. The CDR3 DNA reads TGTGCCAGCACCCGGACTAGCGGGGGCTCCTACGAGCAGTACTTC. It yields the protein CASTRTSGGSYEQYF.

This clonotype has ten or more counts. The genes are TRBV5-6 and TRBJ2-7, with D perhaps TRBD2 (5 bases). This CDR3 is 14 amino acids long. In germline, CDR1 is SGHDT, CDR2 YYEEEE. Trimming took off 1 base at V and 7 bases at J, with 15 bases between the two ends. CDR3 sequence: CASSLPGTATEQYF. CDR3 DNA: TGTGCCAGCAGCTTGCCGGGAACCGCCACGGAGCAGTACTTC.

The CDR3, as DNA: TGTGCCACCAGTGATTCGGGCGGGAGCTACGAGCAGTACTTC. It translates to CATSDSGGSYEQYF. The chain links TRBV24-1 to TRBJ2-7, with 7 bases fitting TRBD2. V lost 2 bases to trimming and J lost 3 bases; unmatched junction nucleotides: 3. This CDR3 comprises 14 residues. The germline CDR1 and CDR2 sequences are KGHDR and SFDVKD.

A few counts support this clonotype. The chain joins TRBV6-2 or TRBV6-3 to TRBJ1-2; D gene unclear. Germline V gives CDR1 MNHEY, CDR2 SVGEGT. The CDR3 has 12 residues. Trimming removed 7 bases at V and 0 bases at J, with 6 bases between. CDR3 bases: TGTGCCAGCAACGACCCTAACTATGGCTACACCTTC. Its translation is CASNDPNYGYTF.

CDR3 protein: CATSRVRPTGRRLDEQYF. As DNA, the CDR3 is TGTGCCACCAGCAGAGTGAGACCTACAGGGAGGAGGCTAGACGAGCAGTACTTC. This chain links TRBV15 with TRBJ2-7, with D perhaps matching TRBD1 or TRBD2 (6 bases each). The V and J ends lost 1 base and 5 bases respectively, with 24 bases between them. The CDR3 loop spans 18 amino acids. Per germline, CDR1 LNHNV and CDR2 YYDKDF (reference sequence).

This clonotype was recorded at least ten times. For the CDR3, the DNA is TGTGCCAGCAGTGGGGGGGGACTAGCGGGAGGAGAGACCCAGTACTTC. Encoded protein: CASSGGGLAGGETQYF. The rearrangement joins TRBV12-3 or TRBV12-4 to TRBJ2-5, with TRBD2 identical over 15 bases. Germline trimming cut 5 bases from V and 4 bases from J; bases unmatched to any gene: 5. This CDR3 has 16 amino acids.

The DNA for the CDR3 is TGTGCCAGTAGTATTGGGCCCTATGGCTACACCTTC. Protein: CASSIGPYGYTF. The rearrangement joins TRBV19 to TRBJ1-2; D is unclear. Germline V gene data show CDR1 as LNHDA and CDR2 as SQIVND (reference sequence). Trimming took 3 bases from V and 4 from J, leaving 6 bases between them. The CDR3 has 12 amino acids.

The chain couples TRBV24-1 to TRBJ2-5; D is ambiguous. V was trimmed by 10 bases and J by 3 bases, leaving 11 bases between them. The CDR3 is made up of 12 amino acids. CDR1 KGHDR and CDR2 SFDVKD come from the germline V gene. In nucleotides, the CDR3 is TGTGCCACTTCGACTGGTGAAGAGACCCAGTACTTC. It specifies CATSTGEETQYF.